One and the same sample provided the 19 T cell receptor beta chains below, sequenced in a study of shared clonotypes between healthy human individuals. Libraries were prepared by immunoSEQ multiplex PCR; TCRdb keeps only in-frame clonotypes and omits some of them. The repertoire holds about 2.3 million clones, with roughly 92% as singletons. The material sequenced was naive CD4+ T cells from PBMCs. Noted subset: CD45RA+ positively selected. The receptors stem from a man aged 18 to 30 in good health. Some clones in this sample may be carry-over from other donors' samples.

The chain joins TRBV14 to TRBJ1-2; D perhaps matches TRBD1 (6 bases). CDR1 and CDR2 (germline): SGHDN, FVKESK. Trimming removed 2 bases from V and 3 bases from J, with 10 bases in between. This CDR3 has 14 amino acids. Here the CDR3 reads CASSQQGPHYGYTF. CDR3 DNA: TGTGCCAGCAGCCAACAGGGGCCCCACTATGGCTACACCTTC.

The gene calls are TRBV4-3 and TRBJ2-7, with D perhaps given as TRBD1 or TRBD2 (5 bases each). The germline gives CDR1 LGHNA, CDR2 YSLEER. The CDR3 spans 14 residues. V was shortened by 4 bases and J by 2 bases, with 12 bases between the two germline ends. CDR3 residues: CASSPGADAYEQYF. The CDR3 DNA reads TGCGCCAGCAGCCCCGGGGCCGATGCCTACGAGCAGTACTTC.

The V gene is TRBV6-5, the J gene TRBJ2-1; 10 nucleotides match TRBD2. This CDR3 is built from 13 residues. Germline CDR1 and CDR2: MNHEY and SVGAGI. Trimming removed 4 bases from V and 16 bases from J; junction bases left unmatched: 10. CDR3 sequence: CASSFPAGLAIFF. CDR3 nucleotide sequence: TGTGCCAGCAGTTTTCCGGCGGGACTAGCGATCTTCTTC.

The rearrangement links TRBV28 to TRBJ1-6; TRBD1 matches 7 bases. Trimming removed 6 bases from V and 10 bases from J; junction bases left unmatched: 6. CDR3 length: 13 residues. Per the germline V gene, CDR1 is MDHEN and CDR2 is SYDVKM. The CDR3 region is CASRDRPPSPLHF. The CDR3 DNA reads TGTGCCAGCAGGGACAGGCCGCCATCACCCCTCCACTTT. Based on the CDR3 plus reference TRBV28 and TRBJ1-6, the full variable domain is DVKVTQSSRYLVKRTGEKVFLECVQDMDHENMFWYRQDPGLGLRLIYFSYDVKMKEKGDIPEGYSVSREKKERFSLILESASTNQTSMYLCASRDRPPSPLHFGNGTRLTVT.

The chain has TRBV7-9 and TRBJ1-1, with D possibly being TRBD1 (5 bases). This CDR3 is built from 14 residues. V lost 2 bases to trimming and J lost 4 bases, with 11 bases between them. Germline CDR1 is SEHNR and CDR2 is FQNEAQ (reference sequence). This CDR3 reads CASSLTVGGTEAFF. The CDR3 nucleotides are TGTGCCAGCAGCTTAACGGTGGGGGGCACTGAAGCTTTCTTT.

This clone was counted between two and nine times. The chain is built from TRBV27 and TRBJ1-1; 8 bases are shared with TRBD1. Germline loops: CDR1 MNHEY, CDR2 SMNVEV (reference sequence). Losses at the gene ends were 2 bases for V and 5 bases for J; bases not matched to a gene: 10. The CDR3 sequence is 16 residues long. CDR3: CASSLGAGGARTEAFF. The CDR3 nucleotides read TGTGCCAGCAGTTTAGGGGCAGGGGGCGCGAGGACTGAAGCTTTCTTT.

The chain joins TRBV11-2 to TRBJ1-1; 7 nucleotides agree with TRBD1. Germline V gives CDR1 SGHAT, CDR2 FQNNGV. The V segment lost 5 bases and the J segment 3 bases; nucleotides outside the gene matches: 6. The CDR3 runs to 14 residues. The CDR3 DNA sequence: TGTGCCAGCAGCCCCATACAGGGGTACACTGAAGCTTTCTTT. Translating it yields CASSPIQGYTEAFF.

The CDR3 spells CASSPSSGQLLQPQHF. DNA for the CDR3: TGTGCCAGCTCCCCATCTTCGGGGCAGCTTTTACAGCCCCAGCATTTT. The rearrangement joins TRBV18 to TRBJ1-5; D perhaps matches TRBD1 (5 bases). Looked up from germline, CDR1 is KGHSH and CDR2 is LQKENI. The CDR3 runs 16 residues. The ends were cut back, 6 bases at V and 7 bases at J, with 22 bases in the middle.

About this clone itself: This sample also contains other DNA sequences that code for the same CDR3. This rearrangement joins TRBV4-2 to TRBJ1-1; D is unclear. The CDR3 loop spans 14 amino acids. With 1 base removed from V and 1 base from J, the gap between germline ends came to 7 bases. Germline V CDR1 and CDR2: LGHNA, YNFKEQ. Written as DNA, the CDR3 is TGTGCCAGCAGCCAAGGGCGGGGGAACACTGAAGCTTTCTTT. Amino acids: CASSQGRGNTEAFF.

This chain joins TRBV27 and TRBJ1-1, with no clear D. The CDR3 covers 15 residues. V dropped 5 bases and J dropped 4 bases, with 17 bases sitting between them. The germline CDR1 and CDR2 sequences are MNHEY and SMNVEV (reference sequence). CDR3 DNA sequence: TGTGCCAGCAGTCCTAGATCTGAAGGGCGCACTGAAGCTTTCTTT. Translation gives CASSPRSEGRTEAFF.

V usage is TRBV7-9 and J usage is TRBJ1-1, with D tentatively TRBD1 (5 bases). The V end lost 1 base, the J end lost 0 bases, and 12 bases lay between the germline ends. CDR1 and CDR2 from the germline V gene are SEHNR and FQNEAQ (reference sequence). The CDR3 contains 16 residues. CDR3 sequence (DNA): TGTGCCAGCAGCTTAGACGACAGATTTTTGAACACTGAAGCTTTCTTT. Amino acids: CASSLDDRFLNTEAFF.

The rearrangement uses TRBV5-4 and TRBJ2-7; D might be TRBD1 (6 bases). Germline-derived CDR1 and CDR2 are SGHNT and YYREEE (reference sequence). The CDR3 consists of 15 residues. V lost 1 base, J lost 0 bases, and 11 bases lay in between. CDR3 DNA: TGTGCCAGCAGCTTGCAAGGGACACTCTCCTACGAGCAGTACTTC. This codes for CASSLQGTLSYEQYF.

The chain couples TRBV18 to TRBJ2-7, with D perhaps TRBD2 (7 bases). The CDR3 contains 15 residues. V was pared by 3 bases and J by 2 bases, with 14 bases between. Looked up from germline, CDR1 is KGHSH and CDR2 is LQKENI. The CDR3 DNA reads as TGTGCCAGCTCACCGGGGGGGCGACTTCCCTACGAGCAGTACTTC. Its translation: CASSPGGRLPYEQYF.

J is TRBJ2-2 and V is TRBV7-2; 9 nucleotides line up with TRBD2. Germline CDR1 and CDR2: SGHTA and FQGNSA. The V segment lost 5 bases and the J segment 3 bases; nucleotides outside the gene matches: 10. CDR3 length: 17 residues. The CDR3 region is CASSLQRLAGYTGELFF. The CDR3 DNA reads TGTGCCAGCAGCCTCCAGCGGCTAGCGGGATACACCGGGGAGCTGTTTTTT.

This clone was recorded only once. This chain connects TRBV5-4 to TRBJ2-5; 7 positions match TRBD1. The CDR3 spans 14 residues. From germline, CDR1 is SGHNT and CDR2 YYREEE (reference sequence). V was clipped by 3 bases and J by 1 base; unmatched bases: 3. The CDR3 region is CASSSWDSQETQYF. CDR3 nucleotides: TGTGCCAGCAGCTCATGGGACAGCCAAGAGACCCAGTACTTC.

This chain joins TRBV27 and TRBJ2-2; D may be TRBD1 (5 bases). Trimming cost V 2 bases and J 0 bases, with 22 bases left between them. The germline gives CDR1 MNHEY, CDR2 SMNVEV (reference sequence). The CDR3 covers 20 residues. DNA of the CDR3: TGTGCCAGCAGTTTACTCGTTGGACACCTAACCCGCGCGAACACCGGGGAGCTGTTTTTT. As protein: CASSLLVGHLTRANTGELFF.

The V call is TRBV9, the J call TRBJ2-7, with 8 bases that match TRBD1. The germline CDR1 and CDR2 sequences are SGDLS and YYNGEE. This CDR3 has 18 amino acids. The ends lost 0 bases at V and 2 bases at J; junction bases unmatched: 13. The CDR3 DNA reads as TGTGCCAGCAGCGTAGACCCAGGGGGCCCAACCACCCCCTACGAGCAGTACTTC. Its protein is CASSVDPGGPTTPYEQYF.

This clone was seen only once. J is TRBJ2-3 and V is TRBV5-4; D is undetermined. Germline CDR1 SGHNT, CDR2 YYREEE (reference sequence). The CDR3 spans 13 residues. Deletions cut 6 bases from V and 0 bases from J, with 8 bases between. The CDR3 protein is CASNRRSTDTQYF. The CDR3 DNA is TGTGCCAGCAACCGAAGGAGCACAGATACGCAGTATTTT.

The rearrangement links TRBV6-6 to TRBJ1-3; no reliable D call. V shed 8 bases and J shed 4 bases, with 15 bases lying between them. Germline CDR1 reads MNHNY; CDR2 reads SVGAGI (reference sequence). The CDR3 sequence is 14 residues long. The CDR3 DNA is TGTGCCAGCCGTCCGGGTGCGGGAGGAAACACCATATATTTT. Its translation is CASRPGAGGNTIYF.